This T cell receptor beta chain was captured by sequencing in a study of T cell clonality in common variable immunodeficiency. Whole-study findings and limits: CVID subjects had higher TCRbeta clonality than healthy controls, most marked in about a third. Fewer TCRbeta clones were shared among CVID subjects than controls. Repertoire-complication correlations in CVID were limited by patient heterogeneity. What drives increased CVID clonality needs T cell subpopulation sequencing.

This clone was found many times. The antigen is unknown. The read gets to within 3 residues of the CDR3 end, and the germline J gene fills in the rest. Generated by immunoSEQ multiplex PCR, the TCRdb table keeps only in-frame clones and is missing some. Recorded here are 40,000 to 65,000 clones, none singletons. Germline V gene lookup returns CDR1 LNHDA and CDR2 SQIVND (reference sequence). J was trimmed by 5 bases and V by 6 bases; bases with no gene match: 5. CDR3 length: 13 amino acids. V is TRBV19 and J is TRBJ2-7; 9 bases are shared with TRBD1. The TCR originated in a person aged 18 to 70 in good health. Material for sequencing was peripheral blood mononuclear cells. The sequenced CDR3 bases are TGTGCCAGTAGCCGGGACAGGGATAACGAG. Its protein is CASSRDRDNE. The CDR3 in its entirety is CASSRDRDNEQYF. Drawing the rest from reference TRBV19 and TRBJ2-7, the complete variable domain is DGGITQSPKYLFRKEGQNVTLSCEQNLNHDAMYWYRQDPGQGLRLIYYSQIVNDFQKGDIAEGYSVSREKKESFPLTVTSAQKNPTAFYLCASSRDRDNEQYFGPGTRLTVT.